This TCR beta chain was recorded in a study of T cell responses to AZD1222 COVID-19 vaccine. General study points: Most donors were white British, females outnumbered males, and clonal diversity was possibly underestimated.

Sequencing was performed with immunoSEQ multiplex PCR; in TCRdb, only in-frame clones are kept and a portion is missing. The profile shows roughly 150,000 clones, 80% to 95% of them singletons. Remarks on this clone: The antigen is not known.

Trimming removed 0 bases at V and 5 bases at J, with 8 bases between. The length of the CDR3 is 13 residues. CDR1 and CDR2 from the germline V gene are MGHRA and YSYEKL. Sequenced here: peripheral blood, sampled on day 0 of AZD1222 vaccination. The sequence was obtained from an adult in good health. This sequence joins TRBV4-1 and TRBJ2-7, with D uncertain. In DNA form, the CDR3 reads TGCGCCAGCAGCCAAGAAAACTTCCACGAGCAGTACTTC. This translates into CASSQENFHEQYF.